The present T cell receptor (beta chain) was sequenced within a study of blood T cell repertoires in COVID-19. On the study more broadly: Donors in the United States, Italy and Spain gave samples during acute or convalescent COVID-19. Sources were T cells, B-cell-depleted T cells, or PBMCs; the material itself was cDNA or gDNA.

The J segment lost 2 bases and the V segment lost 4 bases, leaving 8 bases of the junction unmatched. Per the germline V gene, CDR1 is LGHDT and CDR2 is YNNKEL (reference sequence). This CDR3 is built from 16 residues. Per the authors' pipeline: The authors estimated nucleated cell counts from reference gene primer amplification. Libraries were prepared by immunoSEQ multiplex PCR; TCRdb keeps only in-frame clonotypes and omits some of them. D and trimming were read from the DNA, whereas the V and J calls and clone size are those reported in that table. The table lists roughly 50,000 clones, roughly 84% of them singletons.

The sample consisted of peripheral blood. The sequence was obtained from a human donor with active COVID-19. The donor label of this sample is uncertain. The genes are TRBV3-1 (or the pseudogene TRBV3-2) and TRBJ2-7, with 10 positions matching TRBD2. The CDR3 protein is CASSLRASGGTYEQYF. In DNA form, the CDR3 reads TGTGCCAGCAGCCTCCGGGCTAGCGGGGGCACCTACGAGCAGTACTTC.